This TCR beta chain was sequenced during a study of identical twins. The junction had 7 bases not matched to a gene; V was cut back by 5 bases and J by 0 bases. CDR3 size: 16 residues. Points on this clonotype: The antigen is unknown.

Template switching supplied a universal primer site; unique molecular identifiers were carried on the cDNA. TCRdb re-called the 5' RACE reads through MiXCR, storing one row per CDR3 protein. The repertoire holds about 720,000 distinct CDR3 sequences, with 8% to 9% as singletons. The study, taken as a whole, reports: The study found weaker excess twin sharing in beta out-of-frame sequences.

These sequences were also reported in another study, on yellow fever vaccine responses in identical twins.

The material sequenced was PBMCs. The chain carries TRBV12-3 or TRBV12-4 and TRBJ1-5, with 7 bases identical to TRBD1. The sequence was collected from a woman aged 18 to 35 in good health. CDR3 sequence: CASSGGYRGSNQPQHF. The CDR3 bases are TGTGCCAGCAGTGGGGGGTACAGGGGTAGCAATCAGCCCCAGCATTTT.